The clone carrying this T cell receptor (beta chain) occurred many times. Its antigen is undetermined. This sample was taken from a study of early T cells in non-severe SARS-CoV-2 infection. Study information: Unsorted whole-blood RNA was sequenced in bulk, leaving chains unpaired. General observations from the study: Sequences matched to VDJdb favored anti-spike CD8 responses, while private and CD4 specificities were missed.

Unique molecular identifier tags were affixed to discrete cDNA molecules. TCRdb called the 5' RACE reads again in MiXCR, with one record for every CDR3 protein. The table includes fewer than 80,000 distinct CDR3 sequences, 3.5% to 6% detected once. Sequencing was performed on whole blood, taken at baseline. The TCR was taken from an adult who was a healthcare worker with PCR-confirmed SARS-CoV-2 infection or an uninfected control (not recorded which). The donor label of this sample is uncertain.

The CDR3 loop reads CASSYGSSEVAQYF. For the CDR3, the DNA is TGTGCCAGCAGTTACGGTTCCAGTGAGGTGGCCCAGTACTTC. J is TRBJ2-5 and V is TRBV6-2 or TRBV6-3; no clear D. Trimming pared 2 bases from V and 9 bases from J, leaving 16 bases between. This CDR3 has 14 residues. Germline lookup yields CDR1 MNHEY and CDR2 SVGEGT.